This TCR beta chain was sequenced for a study of T cells in Graves' hyperthyroidism and ophthalmopathy. Clinical symptoms, serum thyroxine, TRAb, thyroid ultrasound and orbital computed tomography established diagnosis. This CDR3 is 13 amino acids long. Germline V gene data show CDR1 as MGHDK and CDR2 as SYGVNS. V lost 4 bases, J lost 14 bases, and 11 bases stayed unmatched. Amplification of TCR beta CDR3 regions was performed using RNA transcripts as template. Primed by the HTBI set, a first-round RT-PCR was run on the TCR CDR3. TCRdb recomputed calls from the multiplex PCR reads with MiXCR, one row per CDR3 protein. The sample yields about 500,000 distinct CDR3 sequences, 35% to 50% seen once.

The specimen sequenced was peripheral blood or thyroid tissue (not recorded which). This chain connects TRBV25-1 to TRBJ1-1, with 9 bases fitting TRBD1. The clonotype was recovered from an adult woman with Graves' disease, either hyperthyroidism or ophthalmopathy (not recorded which). CDR3 coding DNA: TGTGCCAGCAGTGTTCCGGGACAGGGAGTGTGGTTCTTT. Protein sequence: CASSVPGQGVWFF.